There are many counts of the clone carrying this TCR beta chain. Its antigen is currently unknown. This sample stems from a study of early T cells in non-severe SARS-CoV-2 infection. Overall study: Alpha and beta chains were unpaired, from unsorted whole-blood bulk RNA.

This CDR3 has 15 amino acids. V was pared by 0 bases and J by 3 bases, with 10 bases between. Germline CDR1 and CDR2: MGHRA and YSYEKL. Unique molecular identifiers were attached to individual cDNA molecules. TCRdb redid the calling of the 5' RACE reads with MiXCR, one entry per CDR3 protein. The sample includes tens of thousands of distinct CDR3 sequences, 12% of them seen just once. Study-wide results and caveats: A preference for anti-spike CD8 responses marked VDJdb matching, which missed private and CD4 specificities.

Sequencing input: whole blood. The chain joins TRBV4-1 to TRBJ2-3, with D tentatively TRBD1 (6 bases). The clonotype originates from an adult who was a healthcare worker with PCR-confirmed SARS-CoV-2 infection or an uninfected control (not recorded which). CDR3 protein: CASSQEGRGTDTQYF. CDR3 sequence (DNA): TGCGCCAGCAGCCAAGAAGGCAGGGGAACAGATACGCAGTATTTT.